This record looks at one T cell receptor beta chain sequence and its context. Which antigen it targets is not known. Nothing much larger sits one base from this clone, and base qualities are not available. In light of the paper, this sample's treatment or condition label describes: live attenuated yellow fever vaccine strain. At each blood-draw timepoint, two biological replicates of bulk PBMCs were collected. PBMCs were isolated from peripheral blood using a standard Ficoll-Paque protocol. TriZol was used to extract RNA from bulk PBMCs, from CD4 and CD8 fractions, and from dextramer-positive and dextramer-negative fractions. This entry belongs to a study of T cells after yellow fever vaccination (dated by TCRdb to 2018 to 2020). For the study in its entirety: The SMART-Seq v4 Ultra Low Input RNA kit was used to prepare libraries from fractions with low cell numbers. Blood was drawn at multiple timepoints before and after primary and secondary immunization, with bulk PBMC replicates and cell subsets isolated. To follow T-cell clones before and after primary and booster YFV17D yellow fever vaccination, bulk TCR alpha and beta repertoires were sequenced over time. Two healthy male donors made up the cohort, one aged 18 to 29 years and the other aged 30 to 39 years.

TCR cDNA was synthesized by 5'RACE template switching, through which a universal primer site and unique molecular identifiers were introduced. Priming for cDNA synthesis came from both the TCR alpha and TCR beta constant segments. Library amplification involved two PCR steps, and the second step added sample barcodes and sequencing adapters. Sequencing of libraries was performed on Illumina HiSeq 2500 (2x100 bp) or NovaSeq (2x150 bp). Per the original workflow: Reads were demultiplexed and collapsed into UMI consensus sequences with MIGEC, and V(D)J alignment was performed with MiXCR. Clonotypes responding to the vaccine were identified with edgeR on replicate PBMC samples, with the criteria of FDR below 0.01 and a log2 fold change above 5 up to day 15. CD4 or CD8 identity was assigned to each bulk clonotype according to whether the clonotype was present at higher abundance in the sequenced CD4 repertoire or the sequenced CD8 repertoire. TCRdb reprocessing: public reads trimmed at Q25 with fastp, clones called with MiXCR, in-frame beta chains kept. Identical CDR3 proteins give one entry, which carries the most common genes and DNA. The authors' filters were not applied to this entry. Across this sample there are around 600,000 distinct CDR3 sequences, with roughly an eighth seen only once. The ten largest clones represent more than 13% of the sample.

Trimming takes 4 bases from V and 3 bases from J, and the germline ends sit 7 bases apart. Taken from the germline V gene, the CDR1 and CDR2 loops are LGHNA and YSLEER. Inclusive of the bounding cysteine and phenylalanine, the CDR3 is 14 residues long. Only the CDR3 region is kept as DNA, spanning 42 bases read in frame from base 1. What the authors observed across the whole study: The secondary T-cell response was weaker than the primary response but faster, peaking on day 5 instead of day 15. Most clones expanded after primary vaccination (approximately 95% of CD4 and roughly 90% of CD8) were re-detected after the booster, suggesting that broad memory maintenance occurred. A small share of clonotypes occurred in both CD4 and CD8 compartments, likely arising from convergent recombination. FACS-sorted repertoires could contain abundant contaminating clonotypes from the bulk population, so computational filtering was required. Only two donors were included in the study, so the extent to which the findings can be generalized is limited.

Sequenced here: PBMCs, sampled on the day of the yellow fever booster vaccination. The receptor comes from a man younger than 45 who received the YFV17D yellow fever vaccine. The rearranged segments are TRBV4-3 and TRBJ2-6; the D gene is possibly TRBD2, with 6 bases matching. The nucleotide sequence is given as TGCGCCAGCAGCCCCGGGGGTGGGGCCAACGTCCTGACTTTC. Its translation reads: CASSPGGGANVLTF.